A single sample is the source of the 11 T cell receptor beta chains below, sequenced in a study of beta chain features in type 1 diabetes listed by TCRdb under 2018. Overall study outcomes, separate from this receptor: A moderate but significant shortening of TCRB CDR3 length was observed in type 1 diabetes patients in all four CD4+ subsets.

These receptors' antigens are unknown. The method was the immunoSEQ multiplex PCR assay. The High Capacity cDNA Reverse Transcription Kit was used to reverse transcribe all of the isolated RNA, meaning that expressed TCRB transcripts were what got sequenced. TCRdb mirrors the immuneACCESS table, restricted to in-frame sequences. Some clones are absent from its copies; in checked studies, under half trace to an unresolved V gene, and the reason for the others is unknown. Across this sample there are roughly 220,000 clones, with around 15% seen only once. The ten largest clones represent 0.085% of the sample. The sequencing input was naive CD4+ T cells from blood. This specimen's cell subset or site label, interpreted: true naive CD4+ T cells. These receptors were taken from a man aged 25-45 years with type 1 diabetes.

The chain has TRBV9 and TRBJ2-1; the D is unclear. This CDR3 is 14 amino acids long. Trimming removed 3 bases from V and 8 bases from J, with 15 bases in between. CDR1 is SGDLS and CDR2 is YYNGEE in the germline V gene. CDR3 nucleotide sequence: TGTGCCAGCAGCGCGAGCCCTGCGCCAGATGAGCAGTTCTTC. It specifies CASSASPAPDEQFF.

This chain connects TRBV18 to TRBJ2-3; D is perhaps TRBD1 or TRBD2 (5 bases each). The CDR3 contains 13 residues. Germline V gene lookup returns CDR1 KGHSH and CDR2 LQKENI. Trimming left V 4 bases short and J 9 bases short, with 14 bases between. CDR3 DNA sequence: TGTGCCAGCTCACTCGGGACCCCGGAGACGCAGTATTTT. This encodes CASSLGTPETQYF.

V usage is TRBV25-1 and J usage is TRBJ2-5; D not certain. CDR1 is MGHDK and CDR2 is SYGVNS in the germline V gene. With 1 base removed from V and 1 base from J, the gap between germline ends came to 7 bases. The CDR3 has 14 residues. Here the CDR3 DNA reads TGTGCCAGCAGTGAATCGGCAGCCCAAGAGACCCAGTACTTC. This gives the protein CASSESAAQETQYF.

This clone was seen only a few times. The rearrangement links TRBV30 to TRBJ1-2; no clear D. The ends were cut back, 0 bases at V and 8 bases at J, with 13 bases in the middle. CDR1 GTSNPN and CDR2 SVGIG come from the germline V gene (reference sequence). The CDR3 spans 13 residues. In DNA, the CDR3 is TGTGCCTGGAGTGTAAATTTCTTTTACGGCTACACCTTC. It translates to CAWSVNFFYGYTF.

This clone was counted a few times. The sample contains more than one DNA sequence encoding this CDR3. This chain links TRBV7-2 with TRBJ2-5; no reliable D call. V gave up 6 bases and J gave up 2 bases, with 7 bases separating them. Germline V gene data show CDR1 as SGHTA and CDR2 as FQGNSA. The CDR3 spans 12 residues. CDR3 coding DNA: TGTGCCAGCAGTCGAACGCAAGAGACCCAGTACTTC. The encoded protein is CASSRTQETQYF. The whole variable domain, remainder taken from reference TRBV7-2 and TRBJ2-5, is GAGVSQSPSNKVTEKGKDVELRCDPISGHTALYWYRQSLGQGLEFLIYFQGNSAPDKSGLPSDRFSAERTGGSVSTLTIQRTQQEDSAVYLCASSRTQETQYFGPGTRLLVL.

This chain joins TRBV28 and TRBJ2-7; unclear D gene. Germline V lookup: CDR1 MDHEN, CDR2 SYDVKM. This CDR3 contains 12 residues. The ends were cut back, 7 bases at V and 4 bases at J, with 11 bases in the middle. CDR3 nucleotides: TGTGCCAGCACGGCATCACTTTACGAGCAGTACTTC. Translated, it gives CASTASLYEQYF.

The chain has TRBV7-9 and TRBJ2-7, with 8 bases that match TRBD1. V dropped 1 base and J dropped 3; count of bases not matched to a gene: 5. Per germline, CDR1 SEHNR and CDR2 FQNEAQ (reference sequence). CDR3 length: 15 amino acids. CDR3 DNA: TGTGCCAGCAGCTTAGGTCCGGACAGGGTCTACGAGCAGTACTTC. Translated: CASSLGPDRVYEQYF.

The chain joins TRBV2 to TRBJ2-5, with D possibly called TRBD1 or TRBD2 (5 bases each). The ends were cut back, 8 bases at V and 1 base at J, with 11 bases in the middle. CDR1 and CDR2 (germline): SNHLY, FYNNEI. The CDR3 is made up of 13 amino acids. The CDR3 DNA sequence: TGTGCCAGCGGGGACGGATTCCAAGAGACCCAGTACTTC. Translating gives CASGDGFQETQYF.

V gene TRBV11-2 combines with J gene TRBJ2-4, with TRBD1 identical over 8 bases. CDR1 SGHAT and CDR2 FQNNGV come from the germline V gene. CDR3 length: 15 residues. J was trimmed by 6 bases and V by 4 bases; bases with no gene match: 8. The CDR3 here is CASSSQGAALNIQYF. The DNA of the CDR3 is TGTGCCAGCAGCTCCCAGGGGGCCGCTTTAAACATTCAGTACTTC. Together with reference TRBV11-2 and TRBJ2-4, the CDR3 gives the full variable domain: EAGVAQSPRYKIIEKRQSVAFWCNPISGHATLYWYQQILGQGPKLLIQFQNNGVVDDSQLPKDRFSAERLKGVDSTLKIQPAKLEDSAVYLCASSSQGAALNIQYFGAGTRLSVL.

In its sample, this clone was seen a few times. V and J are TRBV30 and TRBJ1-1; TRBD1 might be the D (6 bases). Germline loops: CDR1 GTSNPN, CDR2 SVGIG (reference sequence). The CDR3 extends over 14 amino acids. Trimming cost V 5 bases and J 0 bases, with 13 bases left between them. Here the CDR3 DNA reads TGTGCCTGGGACGGAGGACAGCTGAACACTGAAGCTTTCTTT. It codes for CAWDGGQLNTEAFF. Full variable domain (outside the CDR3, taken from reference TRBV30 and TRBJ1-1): SQTIHQWPATLVQPVGSPLSLECTVEGTSNPNLYWYRQAAGRGLQLLFYSVGIGQISSEVPQNLSASRPQDRQFILSSKKLLLSDSGFYLCAWDGGQLNTEAFFGQGTRLTVV.

CDR3 DNA sequence: TGCAGCGTTGACCACGACAGCTATTCCTACAATGAGCAGTTCTTC. Translating it yields CSVDHDSYSYNEQFF. The chain couples TRBV29-1 to TRBJ2-1; D may be TRBD1 (5 bases). V lost 3 bases to trimming and J lost 1 base, with 13 bases between them. The V gene's germline CDR1 is SQVTM and CDR2 ANQGSEA. The CDR3 sequence is 15 residues long.